These 14 T cell receptor beta chains were sequenced from one sample in a study of blood T cell repertoires in COVID-19. TCRdb's copy holds only in-frame clones and misses some; the assay was immunoSEQ multiplex PCR. The sample lists under 140,000 clones; approximately 90% were seen once. Source material: peripheral blood. Receptors originate from a woman in her forties or fifties with acute or convalescent COVID-19.

The chain joins TRBV29-1 to TRBJ1-2; 10 bases are a match to TRBD1. The J segment lost 5 bases and the V segment lost 4 bases, leaving 7 bases of the junction unmatched. CDR3 length: 14 residues. The V gene's germline CDR1 is SQVTM and CDR2 ANQGSEA. CDR3 sequence (DNA): TGCAGCGTTGGGGGTGGACAGGGGGTTTATGGCTACACCTTC. Protein sequence: CSVGGGQGVYGYTF.

V usage is TRBV2 and J usage is TRBJ2-7, with 9 bases lining up with TRBD1. CDR1 and CDR2 from the germline V gene are SNHLY and FYNNEI. This CDR3 has 14 amino acids. After removal of 7 bases from V and 1 base from J, the junction contained 5 bases not matched to a gene. The CDR3 is CASIEGTGSYEQYF. CDR3 DNA: TGTGCCAGCATCGAAGGGACAGGGTCCTACGAGCAGTACTTC.

This chain uses TRBV7-2 with TRBJ2-1, with a possible D match to TRBD1 (6 bases). V shed 5 bases and J shed 6 bases, with 17 bases lying between them. The CDR3 loop spans 15 amino acids. Germline V gene sequence: CDR1 SGHTA, CDR2 FQGNSA. DNA of the CDR3: TGTGCCAGCAGCAAACAGGGAAGGGACACCAATGAGCAGTTCTTC. This sequence encodes CASSKQGRDTNEQFF.

This clone came up once. V usage is TRBV7-9 and J usage is TRBJ2-1; 7 positions agree with TRBD1. J was trimmed by 7 bases and V by 5 bases; bases with no gene match: 5. The CDR3 spans 13 residues. CDR1 is SEHNR and CDR2 is FQNEAQ in the germline V gene (reference sequence). The CDR3 loop is CASSPRGRNEQFF. The CDR3 DNA follows: TGTGCCAGCAGCCCTAGGGGGCGGAATGAGCAGTTCTTC.

The chain combines TRBV2 with TRBJ2-7; 7 bases align to TRBD1. The CDR3 has 12 residues. Germline CDR1 and CDR2: SNHLY and FYNNEI. V gave up 5 bases and J gave up 4 bases; unmatched junction bases: 2. The CDR3 nucleotides read TGTGCCAGCAGTCAGACAGGGTACGAGCAGTACTTC. Its translation is CASSQTGYEQYF. Variable domain in full (rest from reference TRBV2 and TRBJ2-7): EPEVTQTPSHQVTQMGQEVILRCVPISNHLYFYWYRQILGQKVEFLVSFYNNEISEKSEIFDDQFSVERPDGSNFTLKIRSTKLEDSAMYFCASSQTGYEQYFGPGTRLTVT.

The rearrangement uses TRBV5-1 and TRBJ2-7, with 10 bases that match TRBD1. Germline V gene sequence: CDR1 SGHRS, CDR2 YFSETQ. The ends lost 4 bases at V and 6 bases at J; junction bases unmatched: 10. This CDR3 comprises 15 residues. CDR3 sequence reads: CASSGGQGLSAEQYF. CDR3 in DNA: TGCGCCAGCAGCGGGGGACAGGGGCTTTCAGCCGAGCAGTACTTC.

A single count supports this clone. Sequence at one end of the junction differs from germline and may be a read error. This chain links TRBV15 with TRBJ2-7, with a tentative D call TRBD2 (5 bases). The CDR3 is made up of 13 amino acids. Germline assignment: CDR1 LNHNV and CDR2 YYDKDF (reference sequence). The CDR3 DNA follows: TGTGCCACCAGAAGAGAGGGCACGGGGGAGCAGTACTTC. Translation: CATRREGTGEQYF.

This clone was found many times. This rearrangement joins TRBV5-1 to TRBJ2-1, with TRBD2 matching 9 bases. The CDR3 sequence is 14 residues long. Germline CDR1 reads SGHRS; CDR2 reads YFSETQ. J gave up 3 bases and V 6 bases, and 4 bases lay outside the gene matches. As DNA, the CDR3 is TGCGCCAGCAAGCGGGAGGAGATCTACAATGAGCAGTTCTTC. Protein product: CASKREEIYNEQFF.

This chain links TRBV28 with TRBJ2-7, with 7 nucleotides matching TRBD1. There are 15 residues in the CDR3. Germline CDR1 reads MDHEN; CDR2 reads SYDVKM. Losses at the gene ends were 5 bases for V and 5 bases for J; bases not matched to a gene: 12. CDR3 in DNA: TGTGCCAGCAGTCTACCTCAGACAGGGAGCGACGAGCAGTACTTC. Its protein product is CASSLPQTGSDEQYF.

The V gene is TRBV5-1, the J gene TRBJ2-7; D possibly corresponds to TRBD2 (6 bases). Germline V gives CDR1 SGHRS, CDR2 YFSETQ. The CDR3 runs to 14 residues. Trimming pared 2 bases from V and 1 base from J, leaving 10 bases between. In DNA, the CDR3 is TGCGCCAGCAGCTTAGGAGGGCCGTCCTACGAGCAGTACTTC. Its translation is CASSLGGPSYEQYF.

V is TRBV4-2 and J is TRBJ2-1; 14 bases are shared with TRBD2. This CDR3 region has 16 residues. Trimming removed 4 bases from V and 8 bases from J; junction bases left unmatched: 7. Germline lookup yields CDR1 LGHNA and CDR2 YNFKEQ. CDR3: CASSPRLAGGPDEQFF. CDR3 bases: TGTGCCAGCAGCCCGCGACTAGCGGGAGGGCCTGATGAGCAGTTCTTC.

This chain uses TRBV10-1 with TRBJ2-1; D might be TRBD2 (5 bases). This CDR3 contains 15 residues. V was shortened by 3 bases and J by 2 bases, with 11 bases between the two germline ends. Germline V CDR1 and CDR2: WNHNN, SYGVQD (reference sequence). The CDR3 loop reads CASSEAARAYNEQFF. CDR3 nucleotides: TGCGCCAGCAGTGAAGCGGCAAGGGCCTACAATGAGCAGTTCTTC.

The chain joins TRBV6-5 to TRBJ1-2; D is perhaps TRBD1 (5 bases). Trimming removed 7 bases at V and 7 bases at J, with 13 bases between. The CDR3 is 12 residues long. Germline CDR1 is MNHEY and CDR2 is SVGAGI. CDR3 region: CASNVQGPGYTF. The CDR3 DNA reads TGTGCCAGCAACGTGCAGGGCCCTGGCTACACCTTC.

This clone was found a few times. This sequence joins TRBV19 and TRBJ1-4; a possible D gene is TRBD1 (5 bases). Trimming removed 7 bases from V and 4 bases from J, with 13 bases in between. Germline CDR1 and CDR2: LNHDA and SQIVND (reference sequence). The CDR3 consists of 14 residues. The CDR3 DNA is TGTGCCAGTACCAATCGGGGGTTTAATGAAAAACTGTTTTTT. Translating gives CASTNRGFNEKLFF.